Presented here are 30 T cell receptor beta chains from one specimen sequenced in a study of T cell responses to AZD1222 COVID-19 vaccine. Assay: immunoSEQ multiplex PCR; the TCRdb copy retains only in-frame clones and omits some. The data contain under 200,000 clones, more than 75% of them singletons. Sample: peripheral blood, taken on day 0 of MenACWY control vaccination. The receptors derive from an adult in good health.

The sample holds one count of this clone. The chain employs TRBV5-1 and TRBJ2-3, with D tentatively TRBD2 (6 bases). CDR3 length equals 15 residues. Germline values: CDR1 SGHRS, CDR2 YFSETQ. V lost 4 bases to trimming and J lost 5 bases, with 17 bases between them. CDR3 DNA sequence: TGCGCCAGCAGCCCTACGGGGGTGTCATTAGATACGCAGTATTTT. It codes for CASSPTGVSLDTQYF.

The chain is built from TRBV19 and TRBJ2-1; unclear D gene. The CDR3 totals 16 residues. CDR1 and CDR2 from the germline V gene are LNHDA and SQIVND (reference sequence). Deletions cut 5 bases from V and 4 bases from J, with 18 bases between. Written as DNA, the CDR3 is TGTGCCAGTAGTGCCCCGACAAGTGCGGTATACAATGAGCAGTTCTTC. It yields the protein CASSAPTSAVYNEQFF.

The V and J genes are TRBV27 and TRBJ2-2; 7 bases match TRBD1. CDR3 size: 15 residues. V lost 5 bases to trimming and J lost 0 bases; unmatched junction nucleotides: 3. Germline V CDR1 and CDR2: MNHEY, SMNVEV (reference sequence). CDR3 DNA: TGTGCCAGCAGTGCCGGGACAGCGAACACCGGGGAGCTGTTTTTT. It is translated as CASSAGTANTGELFF.

The chain joins TRBV2 to TRBJ2-3; TRBD1 matches at 8 bases. V lost 4 bases to trimming and J lost 0 bases; unmatched junction nucleotides: 6. CDR1 SNHLY and CDR2 FYNNEI come from the germline V gene. CDR3 length: 16 amino acids. This CDR3 is CASSAGQGTSTDTQYF. The CDR3 region has the DNA TGTGCCAGCAGTGCCGGACAGGGAACTAGCACAGATACGCAGTATTTT.

The gene calls are TRBV6-5 and TRBJ2-2, with 7 bases aligning to TRBD1. V lost 6 bases and J lost 5; bases outside the gene matches: 6. The germline CDR1 and CDR2 sequences are MNHEY and SVGAGI. The length of the CDR3 is 14 residues. Here the CDR3 reads CASSIDRATGELFF. CDR3 bases: TGTGCCAGCAGCATAGACAGGGCTACCGGGGAGCTGTTTTTT.

DNA of the CDR3: TGTGCCAGCAGCCCATCGGGGAGCTCCTACGAGCAGTACTTC. This sequence encodes CASSPSGSSYEQYF. The V gene is TRBV4-2, the J gene TRBJ2-7, with a possible D match to TRBD2 (5 bases). CDR3 size: 14 residues. The V gene lost 4 bases and the J gene lost 0 bases, with 10 bases spanning the gap. From germline, CDR1 is LGHNA and CDR2 YNFKEQ.

The sample holds one count of this clone. The genes are TRBV7-2 and TRBJ2-2, with D possibly being TRBD1 (5 bases). The CDR3 contains 16 residues. Germline V gene sequence: CDR1 SGHTA, CDR2 FQGNSA. The V end lost 5 bases, the J end lost 1 base, and 14 bases lay between the germline ends. CDR3 nucleotide sequence: TGTGCCAGCAGCATTAACAGGCCCGGGAACACCGGGGAGCTGTTTTTT. Its protein is CASSINRPGNTGELFF.

The chain is built from TRBV15 and TRBJ2-7; 8 bases fit TRBD2. Germline CDR1 is LNHNV and CDR2 is YYDKDF (reference sequence). The CDR3 is 14 amino acids. Trimming took 0 bases from V and 6 from J; bases not matched to a gene: 4. In DNA form, the CDR3 reads TGTGCCACCAGCAGAGAGGCGGGAGGAGGCGAGCAGTACTTC. Translated: CATSREAGGGEQYF.

Written as DNA, the CDR3 is TGTGCCAGCAAACGACTAGCGGCAGATACGCAGTATTTT. Protein product: CASKRLAADTQYF. This sequence joins TRBV7-9 and TRBJ2-3; 9 bases are a match to TRBD2. The ends lost 7 bases at V and 4 bases at J; junction bases unmatched: 3. CDR1 and CDR2 from the germline V gene are SEHNR and FQNEAQ (reference sequence). The CDR3 is 13 residues long.

This clone was observed once. The chain links TRBV5-1 to TRBJ1-4; TRBD1 aligns across 7 bases. Germline V gene lookup returns CDR1 SGHRS and CDR2 YFSETQ. CDR3 length equals 14 residues. V dropped 4 bases and J dropped 4; count of bases not matched to a gene: 4. The CDR3 loop is CASSGGTVNEKLFF. Written as DNA, the CDR3 is TGCGCCAGCAGCGGCGGGACAGTTAATGAAAAACTGTTTTTT.

The CDR3 protein is CASSVEPSGVQETQYF. The CDR3 DNA reads as TGTGCCAGCAGCGTAGAACCTAGCGGGGTCCAAGAGACCCAGTACTTC. The J gene is TRBJ2-5, the V gene TRBV9; 9 bases align to TRBD2. This CDR3 is 16 amino acids long. Per the germline V gene, CDR1 is SGDLS and CDR2 is YYNGEE. Trimming cost V 0 bases and J 1 base; bases outside gene matches: 4. The complete variable domain, with remaining parts taken from reference TRBV9 and TRBJ2-5, reads DSGVTQTPKHLITATGQRVTLRCSPRSGDLSVYWYQQSLDQGLQFLIQYYNGEERAKGNILERFSAQQFPDLHSELNLSSLELGDSALYFCASSVEPSGVQETQYFGPGTRLLVL.

This CDR3 reads CASSDLGEYDQPQHF. The CDR3 region has the DNA TGTGCCAGCAGTGATCTTGGGGAATATGATCAGCCCCAGCATTTT. The chain has TRBV25-1 and TRBJ1-5, with unresolved D. CDR1 is MGHDK, CDR2 SYGVNS, per germline. The CDR3 extends over 15 amino acids. V was clipped by 3 bases and J by 5 bases, with 14 bases between them.

The CDR3 loop is CASKMTENTGELFF. For the CDR3, the DNA is TGTGCCAGCAAGATGACAGAGAACACCGGGGAGCTGTTTTTT. V and J are TRBV11-2 and TRBJ2-2; D may be TRBD1 (5 bases). The V gene lost 7 bases and the J gene lost 1 base, with 10 bases spanning the gap. The CDR3 spans 14 residues. Looked up from germline, CDR1 is SGHAT and CDR2 is FQNNGV.

This clone was seen a single time. The V and J genes are TRBV5-1 and TRBJ2-7, with a possible D match to TRBD1 (6 bases). The V gene lost 2 bases and the J gene lost 2 bases, with 11 bases spanning the gap. The germline V gene encodes CDR1 SGHRS and CDR2 YFSETQ. CDR3 size: 14 residues. Here the CDR3 reads CASSFRTATYEQYF. DNA for the CDR3: TGCGCCAGCAGCTTTCGGACAGCAACCTACGAGCAGTACTTC. Drawing the rest from reference TRBV5-1 and TRBJ2-7, the complete variable domain is KAGVTQTPRYLIKTRGQQVTLSCSPISGHRSVSWYQQTPGQGLQFLFEYFSETQRNKGNFPGRFSGRQFSNSRSEMNVSTLELGDSALYLCASSFRTATYEQYFGPGTRLTVT.

This chain joins TRBV6-5 and TRBJ2-3; D is unclear. Germline CDR1 is MNHEY and CDR2 is SVGAGI. V was clipped by 2 bases and J by 4 bases, with 10 bases between them. The CDR3 consists of 14 residues. DNA of the CDR3: TGTGCCAGCAGTTACCAGCCTCGCGCAGATACGCAGTATTTT. It encodes CASSYQPRADTQYF.

This chain uses TRBV3-1 (or the pseudogene TRBV3-2) with TRBJ2-7; TRBD1 agrees at 9 bases. This CDR3 has 15 amino acids. Germline trimming cut 4 bases from V and 1 base from J; bases unmatched to any gene: 5. Germline CDR1 is LGHDT and CDR2 is YNNKEL (reference sequence). CDR3 protein: CASSRPGTGSYEQYF. CDR3 in DNA: TGTGCCAGCAGCCGGCCAGGGACAGGGTCCTACGAGCAGTACTTC.

The V and J genes are TRBV6-5 and TRBJ2-3, with 8 bases fitting TRBD1. CDR1 is MNHEY and CDR2 is SVGAGI in the germline V gene. Unmatched junction bases numbered 6, after V lost 1 base and J lost 6 bases. The CDR3 consists of 15 residues. This CDR3 reads CASSYFRQGSDTQYF. CDR3 DNA sequence: TGTGCCAGCAGTTACTTTCGACAGGGGAGTGATACGCAGTATTTT.

The chain is built from TRBV5-4 and TRBJ1-2, with TRBD1 identical over 10 bases. This CDR3 has 13 amino acids. V lost 3 bases, J lost 7 bases, and 3 bases stayed unmatched. Germline V gene lookup returns CDR1 SGHNT and CDR2 YYREEE (reference sequence). The CDR3 loop is CASSSGTGAGYTF. The CDR3 nucleotides are TGTGCCAGCAGCTCCGGGACAGGGGCTGGCTACACCTTC.

This chain connects TRBV3-1 (or the pseudogene TRBV3-2) to TRBJ2-3; 11 nucleotides match TRBD2. The CDR3 sequence is 16 residues long. Germline V lookup: CDR1 LGHDT, CDR2 YNNKEL (reference sequence). V was pared by 2 bases and J by 3 bases, with 4 bases of the junction left unmatched. The DNA for the CDR3 is TGTGCCAGCAGCCAAAATAGCGGGAGGGGTACAGATACGCAGTATTTT. It is translated as CASSQNSGRGTDTQYF.

This chain joins TRBV3-1 (or the pseudogene TRBV3-2) and TRBJ2-3, with 8 nucleotides matching TRBD1. The CDR3 has 15 residues. The V segment lost 5 bases and the J segment 0 bases; nucleotides outside the gene matches: 4. Germline values: CDR1 LGHDT, CDR2 YNNKEL (reference sequence). The DNA of the CDR3 is TGTGCCAGCAGCTTTGACAGGGGCAGCACAGATACGCAGTATTTT. Protein sequence: CASSFDRGSTDTQYF.

The gene calls are TRBV5-1 and TRBJ1-2, with 8 bases matching TRBD1. This CDR3 comprises 13 residues. Unmatched junction bases numbered 6, after V lost 4 bases and J lost 7 bases. Germline V gene sequence: CDR1 SGHRS, CDR2 YFSETQ. CDR3 sequence: CASSVLRGLGYTF. The DNA of the CDR3 is TGCGCCAGCAGCGTACTCAGGGGGCTTGGCTACACCTTC.

The V call is TRBV6-4, the J call TRBJ2-3, with TRBD2 matching over 12 bases. V lost 0 bases, J lost 1 base, and 2 bases stayed unmatched. The CDR3 covers 17 residues. The germline V gene encodes CDR1 MRHNA and CDR2 SNTAGT. CDR3: CASSDSASGGGTDTQYF. As DNA, the CDR3 is TGTGCCAGCAGTGACTCGGCTAGCGGGGGGGGCACAGATACGCAGTATTTT.

The chain links TRBV4-2 to TRBJ1-1; D might be TRBD1 (6 bases). This CDR3 has 15 amino acids. Between the trimmed V and J ends, which lost 1 base and 3 bases, there was a span of 12 bases. Germline V gene sequence: CDR1 LGHNA, CDR2 YNFKEQ. The CDR3 DNA sequence: TGTGCCAGCAGCCAAGCGGGGGGGGGCGACACTGAAGCTTTCTTT. Translation gives CASSQAGGGDTEAFF.

This chain uses TRBV6-5 with TRBJ2-2, with unresolved D. V was trimmed by 0 bases and J by 4 bases, leaving 6 bases between them. There are 14 residues in the CDR3. The germline V gene encodes CDR1 MNHEY and CDR2 SVGAGI. The CDR3: CASSYSPGTGELFF. In DNA form, the CDR3 reads TGTGCCAGCAGTTACTCCCCAGGCACCGGGGAGCTGTTTTTT.

The chain links TRBV9 to TRBJ2-5; TRBD2 matches 7 bases. Germline V lookup: CDR1 SGDLS, CDR2 YYNGEE. CDR3 length: 16 residues. V gave up 0 bases and J gave up 3 bases; unmatched junction bases: 8. CDR3 DNA sequence: TGTGCCAGCAGCGTAGGGGAGGGGCGAGGGGAAGAGACCCAGTACTTC. Translating it yields CASSVGEGRGEETQYF.

This clone was seen a handful of times. The chain uses TRBV7-2 and TRBJ1-1, with D uncertain. V was clipped by 1 base and J by 0 bases, with 15 bases between them. In germline, CDR1 is SGHTA, CDR2 FQGNSA. CDR3 length: 17 amino acids. The CDR3 loop is CASSLVNNPVMNTEAFF. The CDR3 coding sequence is TGTGCCAGCAGCTTAGTAAACAATCCCGTTATGAACACTGAAGCTTTCTTT.

The chain is built from TRBV7-3 and TRBJ2-1; D could derive from TRBD1 or TRBD2 (5 bases each). V lost 4 bases and J lost 10, with 17 bases in between. This CDR3 contains 14 residues. The V gene's germline CDR1 is SGHTA and CDR2 FQGTGA. This chain's CDR3 is CASSSTAVRGEQFF. The CDR3 DNA sequence: TGTGCCAGCAGCTCCACGGCGGTTCGGGGCGAGCAGTTCTTC.

V and J are TRBV13 and TRBJ2-3; D might be TRBD1 (5 bases). The length of the CDR3 is 16 residues. Trimming removed 5 bases from V and 0 bases from J, with 15 bases in between. Germline CDR1 PRHDT, CDR2 FYEKMQ (reference sequence). The CDR3 loop is CASSPYRSTSTDTQYF. CDR3 DNA: TGTGCCAGCAGCCCGTACAGGTCTACTAGCACAGATACGCAGTATTTT.

The chain joins TRBV14 to TRBJ2-7; D call uncertain. The CDR3 length is 13 residues. V was shortened by 0 bases and J by 4 bases, with 7 bases between the two germline ends. Germline CDR1 and CDR2: SGHDN and FVKESK. CDR3 sequence reads: CASSQEIGYEQYF. CDR3 bases: TGTGCCAGCAGCCAAGAAATCGGTTACGAGCAGTACTTC. The full variable domain, its missing parts supplied by reference TRBV14 and TRBJ2-7, is EAGVTQFPSHSVIEKGQTVTLRCDPISGHDNLYWYRRVMGKEIKFLLHFVKESKQDESGMPNNRFLAERTGGTYSTLKVQPAELEDSGVYFCASSQEIGYEQYFGPGTRLTVT.

The chain joins TRBV28 to TRBJ1-3, with D perhaps TRBD1 (5 bases). V lost 3 bases and J 0 bases, leaving 12 bases between the germline ends. There are 16 residues in the CDR3. Germline loops: CDR1 MDHEN, CDR2 SYDVKM. CDR3 in amino acids: CASSLGGGYSGNTIYF. Here the CDR3 DNA reads TGTGCCAGCAGTTTGGGGGGAGGGTACTCTGGAAACACCATATATTTT.